This T cell receptor beta chain was identified during a study of T cell responses to AZD1222 COVID-19 vaccine. Germline values: CDR1 SGHTA, CDR2 FQGNSA. Trimming cost V 1 base and J 4 bases, with 11 bases left between them. The CDR3 has 15 amino acids. General study results and limits: Among the donors, most were white British and more were female, and clonal diversity was possibly underestimated. Reports indicate that nearly half of spike-specific TCRs are directed at unmutated variant regions. Repertoires were obtained only post-peak T cell response. Among vaccine-associated CD4 TCRs, coverage spanned spike, with dominance at 160-218 and 743-854.

Clones were read by immunoSEQ multiplex PCR, and TCRdb kept only the in-frame ones, dropping some. The data contain tens of thousands of clones, 80% of them singletons. In regard to this clone: The antigen is undetermined. Other DNA sequences within the sample encode an identical CDR3.

The source of this sequence is an adult in good health. The material sequenced was peripheral blood, taken on day 0 of AZD1222 vaccination. The chain links TRBV7-2 to TRBJ1-5, with D perhaps matching TRBD1 (5 bases). DNA for the CDR3: TGTGCCAGCAGCTTAGGCCAGGGTGAGAATCAGCCCCAGCATTTT. Its protein product is CASSLGQGENQPQHF.